This T cell receptor (beta chain) was sequenced during a study of radiotherapy plus CTLA-4 blockade in lung cancer. Turning to this clone: Its antigen is unidentified.

With ipilimumab providing CTLA-4 blockade, focal radiation was administered to patients who had chemo-refractory metastatic non-small-cell lung cancer. TCRdb keeps only in-frame clones here, not all; method: immunoSEQ multiplex PCR. The table lists some 110,000 clones, about 87% of them singletons. Study-wide findings and caveats: Tumor-derived TCR clones expanded in blood after radiotherapy plus ipilimumab. Early blood T cell clone dynamics reportedly forecast response best, with interferon-beta.

Germline-derived CDR1 and CDR2 are LNHNV and YYDKDF (reference sequence). This CDR3 is built from 13 residues. The V end was cut by 4 bases, the J end by 0 bases, with 4 bases between. Sequencing used peripheral blood, obtained from a patient treated with radiotherapy plus ipilimumab. This clonotype was sampled from a human donor with non-small cell lung cancer that progressed on radiotherapy plus ipilimumab. The genes are TRBV15 and TRBJ2-1; D not certain. This chain's CDR3 is CATSTLSYNEQFF. The CDR3 nucleotides are TGTGCCACCAGCACGCTCTCCTACAATGAGCAGTTCTTC. Variable domain in full (rest from reference TRBV15 and TRBJ2-1): DAMVIQNPRYQVTQFGKPVTLSCSQTLNHNVMYWYQQKSSQAPKLLFHYYDKDFNNEADTPDNFQSRRPNTSFCFLDIRSPGLGDTAMYLCATSTLSYNEQFFGPGTRLTVL.